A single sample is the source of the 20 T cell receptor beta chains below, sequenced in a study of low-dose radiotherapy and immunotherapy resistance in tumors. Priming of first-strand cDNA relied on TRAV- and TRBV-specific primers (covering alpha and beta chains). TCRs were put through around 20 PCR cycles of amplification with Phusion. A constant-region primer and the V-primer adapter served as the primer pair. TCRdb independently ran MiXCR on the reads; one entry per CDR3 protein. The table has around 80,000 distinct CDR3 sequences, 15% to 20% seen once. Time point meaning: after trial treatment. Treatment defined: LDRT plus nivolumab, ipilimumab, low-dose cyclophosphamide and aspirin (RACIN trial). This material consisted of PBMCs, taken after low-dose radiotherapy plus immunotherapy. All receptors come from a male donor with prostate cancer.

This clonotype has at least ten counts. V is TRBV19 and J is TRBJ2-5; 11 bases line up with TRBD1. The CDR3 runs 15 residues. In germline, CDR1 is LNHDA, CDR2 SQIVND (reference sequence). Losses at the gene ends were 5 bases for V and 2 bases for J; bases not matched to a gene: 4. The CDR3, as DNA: TGTGCCAGTAGTGGACAGGGGGCGCGACAAGAGACCCAGTACTTC. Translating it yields CASSGQGARQETQYF.

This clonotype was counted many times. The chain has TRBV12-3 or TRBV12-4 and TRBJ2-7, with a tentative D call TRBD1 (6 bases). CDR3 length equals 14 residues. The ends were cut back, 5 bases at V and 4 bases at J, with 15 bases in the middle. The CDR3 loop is CASSTGTPRYEQYF. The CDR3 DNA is TGTGCCAGCAGTACCGGGACACCGCGATACGAGCAGTACTTC.

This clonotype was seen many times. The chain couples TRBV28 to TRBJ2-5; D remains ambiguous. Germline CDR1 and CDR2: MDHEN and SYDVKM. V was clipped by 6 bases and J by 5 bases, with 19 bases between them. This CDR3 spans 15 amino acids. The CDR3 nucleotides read TGTGCCAGCAGCCAATTGCGCCTCTCGCCGGAGACCCAGTACTTC. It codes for CASSQLRLSPETQYF. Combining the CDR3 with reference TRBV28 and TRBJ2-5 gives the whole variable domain DVKVTQSSRYLVKRTGEKVFLECVQDMDHENMFWYRQDPGLGLRLIYFSYDVKMKEKGDIPEGYSVSREKKERFSLILESASTNQTSMYLCASSQLRLSPETQYFGPGTRLLVL.

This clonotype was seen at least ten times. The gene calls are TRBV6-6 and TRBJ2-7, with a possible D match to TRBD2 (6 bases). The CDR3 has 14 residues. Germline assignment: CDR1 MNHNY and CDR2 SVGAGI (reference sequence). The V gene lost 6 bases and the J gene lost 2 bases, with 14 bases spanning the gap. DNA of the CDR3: TGTGCCAGCAGGCCGGACGGGAGCCCCTACGAGCAGTACTTC. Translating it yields CASRPDGSPYEQYF.

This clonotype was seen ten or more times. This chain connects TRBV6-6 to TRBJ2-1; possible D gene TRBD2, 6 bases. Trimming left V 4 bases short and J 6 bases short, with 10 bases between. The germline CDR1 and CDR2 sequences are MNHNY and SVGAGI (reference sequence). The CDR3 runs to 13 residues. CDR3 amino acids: CASSSLGSNEQFF. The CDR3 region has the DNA TGTGCCAGCAGTTCACTCGGGAGCAATGAGCAGTTCTTC.

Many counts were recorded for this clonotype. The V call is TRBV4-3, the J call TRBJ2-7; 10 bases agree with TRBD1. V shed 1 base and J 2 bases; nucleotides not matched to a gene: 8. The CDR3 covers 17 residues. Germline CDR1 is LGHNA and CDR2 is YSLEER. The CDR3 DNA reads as TGCGCCAGCAGCCAAGCCGCCCAGGGACAGGGGCCCTACGAGCAGTACTTC. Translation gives CASSQAAQGQGPYEQYF.

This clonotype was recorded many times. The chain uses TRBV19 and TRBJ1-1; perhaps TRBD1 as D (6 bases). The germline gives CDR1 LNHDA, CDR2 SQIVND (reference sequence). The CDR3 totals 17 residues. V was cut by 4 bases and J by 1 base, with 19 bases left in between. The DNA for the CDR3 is TGTGCCAGTAGTACCTCATATAACAGGGTGGCGAACACTGAAGCTTTCTTT. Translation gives CASSTSYNRVANTEAFF.

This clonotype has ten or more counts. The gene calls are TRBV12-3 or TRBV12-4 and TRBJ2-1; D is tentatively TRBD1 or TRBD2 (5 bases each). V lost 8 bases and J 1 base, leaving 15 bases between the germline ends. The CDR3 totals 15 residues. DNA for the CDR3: TGTGCCAGCGTCGGGGCTAAAGGATCCTACAATGAGCAGTTCTTC. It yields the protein CASVGAKGSYNEQFF.

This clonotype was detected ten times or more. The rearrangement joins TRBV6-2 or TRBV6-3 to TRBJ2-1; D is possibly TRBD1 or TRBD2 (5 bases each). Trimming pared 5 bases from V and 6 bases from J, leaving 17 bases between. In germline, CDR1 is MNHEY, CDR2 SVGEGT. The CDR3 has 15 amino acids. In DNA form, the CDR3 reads TGTGCCAGCAGTCAAACATACGGGACGGTCAATGAGCAGTTCTTC. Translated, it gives CASSQTYGTVNEQFF.

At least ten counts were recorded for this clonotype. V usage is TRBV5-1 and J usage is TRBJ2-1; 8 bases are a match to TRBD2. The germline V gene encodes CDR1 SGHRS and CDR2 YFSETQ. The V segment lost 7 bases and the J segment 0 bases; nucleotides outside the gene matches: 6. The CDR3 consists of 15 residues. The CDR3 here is CASRASGSSYNEQFF. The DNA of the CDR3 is TGCGCCAGCCGGGCGAGCGGGAGCTCCTACAATGAGCAGTTCTTC. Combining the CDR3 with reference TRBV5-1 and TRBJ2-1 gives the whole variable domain KAGVTQTPRYLIKTRGQQVTLSCSPISGHRSVSWYQQTPGQGLQFLFEYFSETQRNKGNFPGRFSGRQFSNSRSEMNVSTLELGDSALYLCASRASGSSYNEQFFGPGTRLTVL.

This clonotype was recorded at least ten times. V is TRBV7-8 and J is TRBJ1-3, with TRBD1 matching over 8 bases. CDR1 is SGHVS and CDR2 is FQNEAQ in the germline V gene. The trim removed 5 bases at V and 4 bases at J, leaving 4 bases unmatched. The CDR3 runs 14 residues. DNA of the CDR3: TGTGCCAGCAGCCTGGGGACAGGAGGAAACACCATATATTTT. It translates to CASSLGTGGNTIYF.

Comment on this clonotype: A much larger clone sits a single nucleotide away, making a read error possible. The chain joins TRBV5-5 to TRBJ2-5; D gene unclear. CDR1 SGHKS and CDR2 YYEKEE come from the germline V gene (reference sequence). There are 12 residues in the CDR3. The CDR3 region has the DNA TGTGTCAGCAGCCGTCAGGCCGAGACCCAGTACTTC. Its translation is CVSSRQAETQYF.

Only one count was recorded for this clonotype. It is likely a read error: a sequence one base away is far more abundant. This CDR3 is CASSLLSRGEQFF. In nucleotides, the CDR3 is TGTGCCAGCAGTTTACTTTCCCGGGGCGAGCAGTTCTTC. The V call is TRBV28, the J call TRBJ2-1; D might be TRBD1 or TRBD2, each matching 5 bases. CDR3 length equals 13 residues. Germline loops: CDR1 MDHEN, CDR2 SYDVKM. Trimming cost V 2 bases and J 10 bases, with 12 bases left between them.

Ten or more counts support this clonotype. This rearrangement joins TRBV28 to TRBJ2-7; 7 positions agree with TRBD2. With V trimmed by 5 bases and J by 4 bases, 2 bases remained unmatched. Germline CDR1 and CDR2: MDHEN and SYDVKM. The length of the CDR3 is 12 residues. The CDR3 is CASSILAYEQYF. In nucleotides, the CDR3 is TGTGCCAGCAGTATACTAGCGTACGAGCAGTACTTC.

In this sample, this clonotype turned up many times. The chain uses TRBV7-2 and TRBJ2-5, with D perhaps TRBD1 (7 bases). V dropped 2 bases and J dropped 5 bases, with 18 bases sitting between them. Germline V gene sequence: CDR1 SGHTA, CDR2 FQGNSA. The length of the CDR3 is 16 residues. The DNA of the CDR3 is TGTGCCAGCAGCTTATCCTTTGGAGCAGGGGGGGAGACCCAGTACTTC. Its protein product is CASSLSFGAGGETQYF.

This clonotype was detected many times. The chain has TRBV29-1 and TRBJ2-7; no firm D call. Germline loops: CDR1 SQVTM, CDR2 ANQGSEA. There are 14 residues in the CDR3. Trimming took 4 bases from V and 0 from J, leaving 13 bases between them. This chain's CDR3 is CSVGGKTGSYEQYF. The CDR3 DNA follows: TGCAGCGTTGGAGGAAAAACGGGCTCCTACGAGCAGTACTTC.

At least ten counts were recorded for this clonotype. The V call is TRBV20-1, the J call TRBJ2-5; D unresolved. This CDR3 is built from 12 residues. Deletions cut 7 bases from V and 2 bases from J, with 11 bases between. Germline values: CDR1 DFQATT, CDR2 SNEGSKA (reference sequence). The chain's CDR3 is CSEWSSQETQYF. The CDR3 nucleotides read TGCAGTGAATGGTCGAGTCAAGAGACCCAGTACTTC.

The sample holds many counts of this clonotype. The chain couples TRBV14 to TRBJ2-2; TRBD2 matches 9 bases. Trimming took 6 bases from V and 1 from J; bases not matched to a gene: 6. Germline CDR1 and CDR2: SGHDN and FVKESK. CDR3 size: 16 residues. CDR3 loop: CASREGTSMNTGELFF. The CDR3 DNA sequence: TGTGCCAGCAGGGAAGGGACTAGCATGAACACCGGGGAGCTGTTTTTT.

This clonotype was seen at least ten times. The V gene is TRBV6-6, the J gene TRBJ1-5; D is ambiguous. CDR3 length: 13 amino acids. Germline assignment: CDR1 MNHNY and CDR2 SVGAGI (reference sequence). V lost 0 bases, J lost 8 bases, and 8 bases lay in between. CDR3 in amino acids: CASSYSSIEPQHF. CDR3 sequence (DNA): TGTGCCAGCAGTTACTCGAGTATCGAGCCCCAGCATTTT.

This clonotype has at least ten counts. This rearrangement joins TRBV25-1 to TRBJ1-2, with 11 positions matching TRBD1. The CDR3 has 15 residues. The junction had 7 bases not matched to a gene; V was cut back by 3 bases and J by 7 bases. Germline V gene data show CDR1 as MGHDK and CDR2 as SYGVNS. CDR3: CASSEGTGGIVGYTF. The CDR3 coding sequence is TGTGCCAGCAGTGAGGGGACAGGGGGGATCGTTGGCTACACCTTC.